These 17 T cell receptor beta chains came from one sample sequenced in a study of T cell repertoires in cytomegalovirus infection. TCRdb recomputed calls from the reads with MiXCR, one row per CDR3 protein. The sample lists around 740,000 distinct CDR3 sequences; under 40% were seen once. Material: PBMCs. These receptors were obtained from a human donor in good health (CMV status not recorded). Some clones in this sample may be carry-over from other donors' samples.

The rearrangement uses TRBV6-1 and TRBJ2-2; 8 bases are shared with TRBD1. The CDR3 is 17 amino acids. CDR1 is MNHNS and CDR2 is SASEGT in the germline V gene. Trimming took 2 bases from V and 6 from J; bases not matched to a gene: 11. The chain's CDR3 is CASSESGQGLRAGELFF. The CDR3 DNA reads TGTGCCAGCAGTGAAAGTGGACAGGGACTTAGGGCCGGGGAGCTGTTTTTT.

This clonotype occurred many times. This chain connects TRBV7-2 to TRBJ2-1, with 9 positions matching TRBD1. Trimming at V came to 3 bases and at J to 14 bases, leaving 11 bases not matched to a gene. This CDR3 spans 14 amino acids. The germline gives CDR1 SGHTA, CDR2 FQGNSA. CDR3 coding DNA: TGTGCCAGCAGCTTTGGGGCACAGGGGGCTCGAAAGTTCTTC. Translation: CASSFGAQGARKFF. The variable domain in full, with the rest retrieved from reference TRBV7-2 and TRBJ2-1, is GAGVSQSPSNKVTEKGKDVELRCDPISGHTALYWYRQSLGQGLEFLIYFQGNSAPDKSGLPSDRFSAERTGGSVSTLTIQRTQQEDSAVYLCASSFGAQGARKFFGPGTRLTVL.

Concerning this clonotype: Since no conserved phenylalanine or tryptophan closes the CDR3, a read error is the likely cause. The CDR3 is CASSLFSPLTGGRGTPTEAFL. The CDR3 nucleotides read TGTGCCAGCAGCTTATTCAGCCCATTAACAGGGGGCAGGGGAACTCCTACTGAAGCTTTCTTG. V usage is TRBV7-2 and J usage is TRBJ1-1; 9 positions match TRBD1. The germline CDR1 and CDR2 sequences are SGHTA and FQGNSA. This CDR3 is 21 amino acids long. Trimming cost V 2 bases and J 5 bases; bases outside gene matches: 24.

V and J are TRBV28 and TRBJ1-6, with D perhaps matching TRBD1 (5 bases). Germline loops: CDR1 MDHEN, CDR2 SYDVKM. This CDR3 comprises 16 residues. V dropped 5 bases and J dropped 10 bases, with 21 bases sitting between them. CDR3 in amino acids: CASSPSGGFRISPLHF. Here the CDR3 DNA reads TGTGCCAGCAGTCCCTCGGGGGGATTCCGGATATCACCCCTCCACTTT.

This clonotype was observed a handful of times. The chain employs TRBV10-3 and TRBJ1-2; maybe TRBD1 (5 bases). The germline gives CDR1 ENHRY, CDR2 SYGVKD. V lost 6 bases, J lost 2 bases, and 13 bases lay in between. This CDR3 spans 14 amino acids. The CDR3 here is CAIRGGTPNYGYTF. The CDR3 bases are TGTGCCATCAGGGGGGGGACGCCCAACTATGGCTACACCTTC.

This clonotype was detected many times. The rearrangement joins TRBV7-2 to TRBJ1-2, with D unclear. With 3 bases removed from V and 4 bases from J, the gap between germline ends came to 6 bases. The CDR3 loop spans 12 amino acids. Germline V CDR1 and CDR2: SGHTA, FQGNSA. The CDR3 nucleotides are TGTGCCAGCAGCTTGAGAAGCTATGGCTACACCTTC. Amino acid sequence: CASSLRSYGYTF.

In this sample, this clonotype turned up a few times. The chain employs TRBV15 and TRBJ2-3; a possible D gene is TRBD1 (5 bases). CDR1 is LNHNV and CDR2 is YYDKDF in the germline V gene (reference sequence). The CDR3 sequence is 15 residues long. V lost 0 bases and J 5 bases, leaving 12 bases between the germline ends. CDR3 sequence: CATSREKGPQDTQYF. The CDR3 nucleotides are TGTGCCACCAGCAGAGAAAAGGGGCCCCAAGATACGCAGTATTTT.

This clonotype was seen repeatedly, ten times or more. The chain carries TRBV29-1 and TRBJ2-7, with 7 bases lining up with TRBD1. The CDR3 loop spans 13 amino acids. V lost 4 bases, J lost 5 bases, and 8 bases stayed unmatched. CDR1 and CDR2 (germline): SQVTM, ANQGSEA. The CDR3 loop is CSVGTTGNHEQYF. The CDR3 DNA follows: TGCAGCGTTGGTACGACAGGGAACCACGAGCAGTACTTC.

The rearrangement uses TRBV19 and TRBJ2-1; possibly TRBD1 or TRBD2 for D (6 bases each). Germline-derived CDR1 and CDR2 are LNHDA and SQIVND (reference sequence). This CDR3 contains 17 residues. V was trimmed by 7 bases and J by 0 bases, leaving 19 bases between them. CDR3 sequence (DNA): TGTGCCAGTAACCGGGACACGGGAGTTCGCTCCTACAATGAGCAGTTCTTC. Translated, it gives CASNRDTGVRSYNEQFF.

The V and J genes are TRBV2 and TRBJ2-3; no reliable D call. Germline V gene lookup returns CDR1 SNHLY and CDR2 FYNNEI. The CDR3 is 13 amino acids. The CDR3 nucleotides are TGTGCGGAGAATCGAAGGACCACAGATACGCAGTATTTT. This gives the protein CAENRRTTDTQYF.

The chain uses TRBV24-1 and TRBJ2-1; D may match TRBD1 or TRBD2 (5 bases each). The CDR3 runs to 16 residues. Trimming left V 3 bases short and J 6 bases short, with 17 bases between. Germline V gene lookup returns CDR1 KGHDR and CDR2 SFDVKD. The CDR3 loop is CATSDPGLRYGNEQFF. The CDR3, as DNA: TGTGCCACCAGTGATCCGGGGCTACGATATGGCAATGAGCAGTTCTTC.

About this clonotype itself: A junction end diverges from the germline sequence, so it may reflect a read error. The rearrangement links TRBV7-9 to TRBJ2-7; 7 nucleotides agree with TRBD2. The germline V gene has CDR1 SEHNR and CDR2 FQNEAQ (reference sequence). CDR3 length: 12 residues. CDR3 loop: CASSFGDYDQYF. The CDR3 DNA reads as TGTGCCAGCAGCTTCGGGGACTACGATCAGTACTTC.

This chain connects TRBV7-6 to TRBJ2-1; D not certain. The CDR3 has 11 amino acids. From germline, CDR1 is SGHVS and CDR2 FNYEAQ. Trimming took 6 bases from V and 10 from J, leaving 10 bases between them. The CDR3 DNA follows: TGTGCCAGCAGTAACAGAAGGGAGCAGTTCTTC. The encoded protein is CASSNRREQFF.

This clonotype has only a few counts. The genes are TRBV28 and TRBJ2-6, with TRBD2 as a possible D gene (6 bases). Germline V lookup: CDR1 MDHEN, CDR2 SYDVKM. The CDR3 is 17 amino acids. Trimming stripped 1 base from V and 1 base from J, with 11 bases between. This chain's CDR3 is CASSLSGLPSGANVLTF. The CDR3 region has the DNA TGTGCCAGCAGTTTATCGGGACTGCCATCTGGGGCCAACGTCCTGACTTTC.

V usage is TRBV15 and J usage is TRBJ2-1; D not resolved. Trimming shortened V by 0 bases and J by 5 bases, and 8 bases separated the two germline ends. This CDR3 contains 14 residues. Per germline, CDR1 LNHNV and CDR2 YYDKDF (reference sequence). The CDR3 loop reads CATSRDRVDNEQFF. The CDR3 coding sequence is TGTGCCACCAGCAGAGATAGAGTAGACAATGAGCAGTTCTTC.

This clonotype was seen only a few times. The chain carries TRBV23-1 and TRBJ2-5, with D maybe TRBD2 (5 bases). TRBV23-1 is recorded as an ORF, its role being uncertain. The CDR3 is made up of 20 amino acids. Trimming cost V 0 bases and J 1 base, with 24 bases left between them. CDR3 protein: CASSQSDFGEFGGSQETQYF. The DNA of the CDR3 is TGCGCCAGCAGTCAATCGGATTTTGGAGAATTTGGTGGGAGCCAAGAGACCCAGTACTTC.

This clonotype occurred many times. The CDR3 loop is CASSHRVAKNIQYF. Written as DNA, the CDR3 is TGTGCCAGCAGCCACAGGGTGGCCAAAAACATTCAGTACTTC. The V call is TRBV7-9, the J call TRBJ2-4; a possible D gene is TRBD1 (6 bases). CDR3 length equals 14 residues. Trimming pared 5 bases from V and 1 base from J, leaving 9 bases between. Germline V gene sequence: CDR1 SEHNR, CDR2 FQNEAQ (reference sequence).